This T cell receptor (beta chain) originates from a study of PD-1 blockade in mismatch repair-deficient tumors. Some clones are missing from TCRdb's copy, which holds only in-frame ones; the method was immunoSEQ multiplex PCR. Seen here are over 60,000 clones, about nine tenths observed once, and the top ten hold about 15%. The CDR3 spans 12 residues. Germline CDR1 SQVTM, CDR2 ANQGSEA. Trimming left V 5 bases short and J 7 bases short, with 12 bases between. Sequenced here: peripheral blood, sampled 52 weeks after starting pembrolizumab. The J gene is TRBJ1-5, the V gene TRBV29-1, with a possible D match to TRBD1 (5 bases). The TCR originated in an adult with mismatch repair-deficient cancer. Written as DNA, the CDR3 is TGCAGCGTTAAGGGGTTCGGACAGCCCCAGCATTTT. It is translated as CSVKGFGQPQHF.